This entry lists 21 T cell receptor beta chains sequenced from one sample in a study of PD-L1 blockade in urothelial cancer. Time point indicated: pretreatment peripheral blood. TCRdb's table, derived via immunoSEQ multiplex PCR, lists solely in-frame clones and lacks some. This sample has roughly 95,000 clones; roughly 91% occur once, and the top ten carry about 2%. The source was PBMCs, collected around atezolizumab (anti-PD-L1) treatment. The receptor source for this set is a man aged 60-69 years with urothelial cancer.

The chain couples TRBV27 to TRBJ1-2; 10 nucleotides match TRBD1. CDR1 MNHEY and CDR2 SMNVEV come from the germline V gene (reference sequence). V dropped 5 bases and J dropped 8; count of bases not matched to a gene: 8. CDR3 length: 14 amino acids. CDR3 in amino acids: CASSERQGAGGYTF. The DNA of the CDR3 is TGTGCCAGCAGTGAACGACAGGGGGCTGGGGGCTACACCTTC.

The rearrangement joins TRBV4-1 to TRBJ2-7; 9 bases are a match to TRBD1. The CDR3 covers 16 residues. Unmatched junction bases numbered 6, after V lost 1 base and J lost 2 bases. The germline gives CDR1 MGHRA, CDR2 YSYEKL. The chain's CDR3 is CASSQGPGQGAYEQYF. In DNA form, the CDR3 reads TGCGCCAGCAGCCAAGGTCCGGGACAGGGAGCCTACGAGCAGTACTTC.

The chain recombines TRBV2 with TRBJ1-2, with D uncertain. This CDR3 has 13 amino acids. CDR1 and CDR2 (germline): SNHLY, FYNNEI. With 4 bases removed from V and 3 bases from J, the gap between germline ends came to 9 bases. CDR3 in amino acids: CASSGGDDYGYTF. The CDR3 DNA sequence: TGTGCCAGCAGTGGGGGAGATGACTATGGCTACACCTTC.

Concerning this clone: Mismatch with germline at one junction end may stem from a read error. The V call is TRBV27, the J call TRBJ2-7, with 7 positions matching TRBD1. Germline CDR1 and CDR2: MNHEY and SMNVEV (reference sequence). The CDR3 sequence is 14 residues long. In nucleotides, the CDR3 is TGTGCCAGCGGTTTAAGGGGACAGATCTACGAGCAGTACTTC. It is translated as CASGLRGQIYEQYF.

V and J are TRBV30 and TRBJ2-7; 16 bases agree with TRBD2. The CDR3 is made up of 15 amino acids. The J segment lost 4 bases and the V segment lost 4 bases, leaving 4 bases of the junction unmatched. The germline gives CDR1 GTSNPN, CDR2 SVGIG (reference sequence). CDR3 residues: CAWTGTSGRGYEQYF. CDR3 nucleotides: TGTGCCTGGACCGGGACTAGCGGGAGGGGTTACGAGCAGTACTTC.

Written as DNA, the CDR3 is TGTGCCAGCAGTTACTCTGGACAGATGAACACTGAAGCTTTCTTT. This codes for CASSYSGQMNTEAFF. The chain carries TRBV6-6 and TRBJ1-1; D possibly corresponds to TRBD1 (6 bases). Germline V gene data show CDR1 as MNHNY and CDR2 as SVGAGI (reference sequence). The CDR3 length is 15 residues. The V gene lost 0 bases and the J gene lost 0 bases, with 8 bases spanning the gap.

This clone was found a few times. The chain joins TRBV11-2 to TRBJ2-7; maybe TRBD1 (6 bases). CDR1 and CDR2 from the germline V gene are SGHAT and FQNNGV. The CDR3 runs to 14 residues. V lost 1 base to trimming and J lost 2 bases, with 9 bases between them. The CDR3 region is CASSLGQGPYEQYF. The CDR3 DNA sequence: TGTGCCAGCAGCTTAGGGCAGGGGCCCTACGAGCAGTACTTC. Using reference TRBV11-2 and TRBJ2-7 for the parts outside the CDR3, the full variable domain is EAGVAQSPRYKIIEKRQSVAFWCNPISGHATLYWYQQILGQGPKLLIQFQNNGVVDDSQLPKDRFSAERLKGVDSTLKIQPAKLEDSAVYLCASSLGQGPYEQYFGPGTRLTVT.

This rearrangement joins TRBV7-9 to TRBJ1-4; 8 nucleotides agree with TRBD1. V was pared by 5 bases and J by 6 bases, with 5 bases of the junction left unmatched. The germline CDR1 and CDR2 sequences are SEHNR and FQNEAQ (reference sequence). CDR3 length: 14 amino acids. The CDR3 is CASSRTGIDEKLFF. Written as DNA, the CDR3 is TGTGCCAGCAGCAGGACAGGGATCGATGAAAAACTGTTTTTT.

The CDR3 sequence: CASSFQPLASSGNTIYF. DNA for the CDR3: TGTGCCAGCAGCTTCCAACCTCTGGCCAGCTCTGGAAACACCATATATTTT. The chain carries TRBV5-5 and TRBJ1-3; D unresolved. CDR3 length: 17 residues. V lost 2 bases to trimming and J lost 0 bases, with 15 bases between them. Germline V gene lookup returns CDR1 SGHKS and CDR2 YYEKEE (reference sequence).

DNA for the CDR3: TGTGCCAGCAGTACAGACAGGGTTCAGCCCCAGCATTTT. Encoded protein: CASSTDRVQPQHF. The gene calls are TRBV6-5 and TRBJ1-5; 7 nucleotides match TRBD1. This CDR3 region has 13 residues. In germline, CDR1 is MNHEY, CDR2 SVGAGI. J was trimmed by 6 bases and V by 5 bases; bases with no gene match: 4.

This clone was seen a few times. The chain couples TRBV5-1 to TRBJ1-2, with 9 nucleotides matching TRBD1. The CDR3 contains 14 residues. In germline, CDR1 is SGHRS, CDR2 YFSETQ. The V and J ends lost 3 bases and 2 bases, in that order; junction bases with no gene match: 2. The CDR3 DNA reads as TGCGCCAGCAGCTCCACAGGGGGCAACTATGGCTACACCTTC. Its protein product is CASSSTGGNYGYTF.

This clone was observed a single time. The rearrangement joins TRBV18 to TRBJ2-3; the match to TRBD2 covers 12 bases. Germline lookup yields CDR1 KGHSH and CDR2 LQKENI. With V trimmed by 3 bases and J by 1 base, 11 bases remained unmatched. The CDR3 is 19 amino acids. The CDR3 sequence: CASSPPLAGGMKGTDTQYF. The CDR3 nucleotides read TGTGCCAGCTCACCGCCCCTAGCGGGAGGGATGAAGGGCACAGATACGCAGTATTTT.

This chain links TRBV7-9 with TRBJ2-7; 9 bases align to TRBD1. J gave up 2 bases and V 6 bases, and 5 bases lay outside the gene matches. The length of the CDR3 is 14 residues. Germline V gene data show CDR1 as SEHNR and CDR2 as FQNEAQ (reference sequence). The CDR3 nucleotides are TGTGCCAGCAGGCCGACAGGGGGAACCTACGAGCAGTACTTC. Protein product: CASRPTGGTYEQYF.

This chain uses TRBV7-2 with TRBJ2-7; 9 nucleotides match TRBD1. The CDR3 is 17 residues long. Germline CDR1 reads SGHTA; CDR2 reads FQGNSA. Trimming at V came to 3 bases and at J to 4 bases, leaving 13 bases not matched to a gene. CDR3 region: CASSFPPRTGDKYEQYF. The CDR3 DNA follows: TGTGCCAGCAGCTTCCCACCGAGGACAGGGGATAAATACGAGCAGTACTTC.

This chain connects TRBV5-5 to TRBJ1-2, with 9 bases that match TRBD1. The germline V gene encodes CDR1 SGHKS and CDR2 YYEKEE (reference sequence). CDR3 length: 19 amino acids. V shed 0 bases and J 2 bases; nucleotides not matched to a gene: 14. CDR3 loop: CASSLAVGTGFSTNYGYTF. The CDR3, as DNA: TGTGCCAGCAGCTTGGCCGTAGGGACAGGGTTTTCTACAAACTATGGCTACACCTTC.

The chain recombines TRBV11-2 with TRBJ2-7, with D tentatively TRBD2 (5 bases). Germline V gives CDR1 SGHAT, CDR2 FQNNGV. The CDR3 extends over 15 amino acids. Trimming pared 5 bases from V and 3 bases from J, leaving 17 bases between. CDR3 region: CASSPQSGWVYEQYF. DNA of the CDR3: TGTGCCAGCAGCCCCCAGAGCGGTTGGGTCTACGAGCAGTACTTC. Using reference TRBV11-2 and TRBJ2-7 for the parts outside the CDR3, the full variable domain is EAGVAQSPRYKIIEKRQSVAFWCNPISGHATLYWYQQILGQGPKLLIQFQNNGVVDDSQLPKDRFSAERLKGVDSTLKIQPAKLEDSAVYLCASSPQSGWVYEQYFGPGTRLTVT.

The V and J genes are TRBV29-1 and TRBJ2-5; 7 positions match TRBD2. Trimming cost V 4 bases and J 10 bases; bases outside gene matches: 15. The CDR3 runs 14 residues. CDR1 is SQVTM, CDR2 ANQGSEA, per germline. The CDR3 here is CSVGPSGDRGSQYF. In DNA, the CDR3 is TGCAGCGTTGGGCCCAGCGGGGACCGGGGGAGCCAGTACTTC.

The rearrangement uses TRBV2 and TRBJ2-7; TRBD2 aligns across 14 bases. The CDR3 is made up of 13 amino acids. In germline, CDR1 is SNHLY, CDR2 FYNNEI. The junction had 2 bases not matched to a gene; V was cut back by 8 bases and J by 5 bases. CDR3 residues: CASPGLAGDEQYF. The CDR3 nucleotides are TGTGCCAGCCCGGGACTAGCGGGAGACGAGCAGTACTTC.

CDR3 region: CASSSTGRNTIYF. The DNA for the CDR3 is TGTGCCAGCAGTTCGACAGGTAGAAACACCATATATTTT. The rearrangement links TRBV7-9 to TRBJ1-3; the D gene is possibly TRBD1 (6 bases). CDR1 and CDR2 (germline): SEHNR, FQNEAQ (reference sequence). Between the trimmed V and J ends, which lost 6 bases and 5 bases, there was a span of 11 bases. The CDR3 has 13 amino acids.

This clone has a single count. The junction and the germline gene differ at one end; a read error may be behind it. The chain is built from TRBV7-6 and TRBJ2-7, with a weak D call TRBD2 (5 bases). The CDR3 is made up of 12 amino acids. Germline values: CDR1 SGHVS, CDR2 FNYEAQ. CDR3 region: CASSPNEGRPDF. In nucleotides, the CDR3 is TGTGCCAGCAGCCCTAACGAGGGCAGGCCTGACTTC.

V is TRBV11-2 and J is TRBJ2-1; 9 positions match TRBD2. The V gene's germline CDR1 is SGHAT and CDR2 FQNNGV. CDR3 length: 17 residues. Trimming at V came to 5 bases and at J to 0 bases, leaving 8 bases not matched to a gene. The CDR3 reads CASSLRVLAGSYNEQFF. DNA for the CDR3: TGTGCCAGCAGCCTTAGGGTACTAGCGGGCTCCTACAATGAGCAGTTCTTC.